The rows below give T cell receptor beta chains drawn from one sample of a study of response to subunit inactivated influenza vaccine. Using its own MiXCR run on the RT-PCR reads, TCRdb lists one record per CDR3 protein. The repertoire has some 800,000 distinct CDR3 sequences, 21% of them found once; the top ten carry roughly 10%. The starting material was PBMCs from blood, obtained more than 4 days after vaccination. All receptors derive from a man in his fifties or sixties who received an inactivated influenza vaccine. CDR3s leave out the opening cysteine and the closing phenylalanine or tryptophan. Rows may omit the clone size; those that give it use once, few, many or a size class.

size	J	V	CDR3
few	TRBJ2-3	TRBV6-1	ASSRLAGGSPDTQY
-	TRBJ2-7	TRBV20-1	SASKSGSTRYEQY
-	TRBJ1-1	TRBV5-4	ASSSRELTEAF
-	TRBJ2-1	TRBV7-3	ASSPSDLYNEQF
-	TRBJ2-7	TRBV20-1	SSPGQGDYEQY
few	TRBJ1-1	TRBV5-5	ASKQGALAEAF
-	TRBJ2-7	TRBV7-2	ASSPRPGPEYEQY
many	TRBJ2-5	TRBV29-1	SVEGRSQETQY
-	TRBJ1-1	TRBV28	ASSTSGTGGINGEAF
-	TRBJ2-1	TRBV20-1	SARSTSGRVNEQF
-	TRBJ1-1	TRBV10-3	AISGAGEGTEAF
few	TRBJ2-1	TRBV5-1	ASSFDQGKQF
-	TRBJ1-5	TRBV5-1	ASSLDTGGGQPQH
-	TRBJ2-1	TRBV11-1	ASSNTGDVGQF
few	TRBJ2-1	TRBV5-6	ASSATGTGIYNEQF
few	TRBJ2-7	TRBV20-1	SASRTGNPYEQY
few	TRBJ2-5	TRBV24-1	ATSDFDGQETQY
many	TRBJ2-5	TRBV7-3	ASSFSGHLETQY
many	TRBJ1-5	TRBV12-3/TRBV12-4	ASTKGNNQPQH
-	TRBJ2-6	TRBV27	ATMTGGAGANVLT
-	TRBJ2-1	TRBV20-1	SATVGGRTF
-	TRBJ2-1	TRBV7-6	ASSLATGAGTYNEQF
-	TRBJ2-5	TRBV6-5	ASSYSGGRGETQY
-	TRBJ2-7	TRBV5-1	ASSSLAGVRGEQY
few	TRBJ2-2	TRBV5-8	ASSQRRQTGELF
few	TRBJ2-1	TRBV11-2	ASSLGPGLAGLEQF
few	TRBJ2-1	TRBV7-9	ASSLYSGASYNEQF
-	TRBJ1-3	TRBV7-2	ASSPTAGARSGNTIY
-	TRBJ2-3	TRBV11-1	ASSLPFGDTQY
few	TRBJ2-5	TRBV6-1	ASSRDFSQETQY
few	TRBJ2-7	TRBV7-9	ASSELRAPYEQY